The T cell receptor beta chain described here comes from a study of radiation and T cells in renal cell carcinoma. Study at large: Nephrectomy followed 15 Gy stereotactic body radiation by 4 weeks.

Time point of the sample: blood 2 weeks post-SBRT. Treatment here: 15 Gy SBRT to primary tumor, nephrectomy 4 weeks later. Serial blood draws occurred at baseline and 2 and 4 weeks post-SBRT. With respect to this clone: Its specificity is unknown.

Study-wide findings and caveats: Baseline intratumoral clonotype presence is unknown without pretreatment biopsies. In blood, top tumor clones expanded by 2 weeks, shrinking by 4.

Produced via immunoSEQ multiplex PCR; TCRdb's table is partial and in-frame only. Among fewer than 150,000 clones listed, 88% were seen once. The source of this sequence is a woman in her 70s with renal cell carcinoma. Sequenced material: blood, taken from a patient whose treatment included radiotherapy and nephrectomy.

The DNA of the CDR3 is TGTGCCAGCAGTGAAGCATGGGGACGGTCACCCCTCCACTTT. Translated, it gives CASSEAWGRSPLHF. The chain employs TRBV6-1 and TRBJ1-6; D perhaps matches TRBD1 (5 bases). V was shortened by 0 bases and J by 10 bases, with 10 bases between the two germline ends. The CDR3 runs 14 residues. Germline V CDR1 and CDR2: MNHNS, SASEGT.